This T cell receptor (beta chain) was recorded in a study of T cells in Graves' hyperthyroidism and ophthalmopathy. V was clipped by 3 bases and J by 2 bases, with 7 bases between them. The CDR3 has 13 amino acids. CDR1 and CDR2 (germline): SGHTA, FQGTGA. RNA transcripts yielded amplified TCR beta CDR3 regions. RT-PCR in the first round (using the HTBI primer set) targeted the TCR CDR3. TCRdb called the multiplex PCR reads again in MiXCR, with one record for every CDR3 protein. The table shows a few hundred thousand distinct CDR3 sequences, with 15% to 20% occurring only once. This clonotype was sampled from a woman aged 50 to 65 with Graves' hyperthyroidism. The sequencing input was blood. The V and J genes are TRBV7-3 and TRBJ1-2, with D uncertain. The CDR3 DNA is TGTGCCAGCAGCTTCAGACTAAACTATGGCTACACCTTC. Its translation: CASSFRLNYGYTF.